Detailed here is one T cell receptor (beta chain). What it recognizes is unknown. The junction had 9 bases not matched to a gene; V was cut back by 3 bases and J by 3 bases. The CDR3 runs to 16 residues. CDR1 is MNHEY, CDR2 SMNVEV, per germline (reference sequence). The sample originates from a study of OX40 agonist ivuxolimab in advanced cancers. General observations from the study: Relative to CD4+, CD8+ T cells held more expanded clones on average. Dosing at 0.1 to 3.0 mg/kg was accompanied by clonal expansion of CD4+ and CD8+ blood T cells by week 6.

Repertoires were generated with immunoSEQ multiplex PCR, while TCRdb's copy carries only in-frame clones and drops some. The sample shows about 32,000 clones, 84% of them seen only once. Sequences were derived from CD4+ or CD8+ T cells sorted from blood, sampled in a trial of the OX40 agonist ivuxolimab. This sequence joins TRBV27 and TRBJ2-7, with 9 bases identical to TRBD2. This TCR was sampled from an adult with an advanced solid tumor such as melanoma, head and neck, liver or kidney cancer. CDR3 coding DNA: TGTGCCAGCAGTTTTCTAGGTGTGACTAGCGGCTACGAGCAGTACTTC. Residues: CASSFLGVTSGYEQYF.